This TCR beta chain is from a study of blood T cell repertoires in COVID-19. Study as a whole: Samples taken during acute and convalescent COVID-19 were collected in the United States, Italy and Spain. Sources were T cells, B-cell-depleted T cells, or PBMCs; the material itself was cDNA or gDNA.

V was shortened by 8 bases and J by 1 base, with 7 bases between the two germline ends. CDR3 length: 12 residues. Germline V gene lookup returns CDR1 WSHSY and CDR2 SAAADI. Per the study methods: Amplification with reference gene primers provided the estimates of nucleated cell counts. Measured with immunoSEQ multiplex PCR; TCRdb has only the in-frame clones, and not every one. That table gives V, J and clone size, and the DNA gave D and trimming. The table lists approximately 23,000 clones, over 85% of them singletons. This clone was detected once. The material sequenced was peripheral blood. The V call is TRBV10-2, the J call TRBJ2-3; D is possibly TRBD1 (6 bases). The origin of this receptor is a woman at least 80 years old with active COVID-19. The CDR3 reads CASGGRTDTQYF. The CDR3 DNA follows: TGCGCCAGCGGGGGCCGCACAGATACGCAGTATTTT.